A selection of T cell receptor beta chains follows, all from one sample in a study of post-analysis software for immune sequencing data. TCRdb redid the calling of the PCR reads with MiXCR, one entry per CDR3 protein. The profile shows approximately 770,000 distinct CDR3 sequences, roughly 50% of them singletons. The sequenced sample was blood. These receptors came from a girl aged 5-17 years with multiple sclerosis. Both conserved end residues are part of each CDR3. A D gene is named only where the DNA matches it firmly. Clone size is shown for a subset of rows, as once, few, many or a class of expanded clone.

TRBJ2-3,.,TRBD1,TRBV10-3,TGTGCCATCAGTGAGACCGGACAGGGGGCAACAGATACGCAGTATTTT,CAISETGQGATDTQYF
TRBJ2-3,.,TRBD2,TRBV9,TGTGCCAGCAGCGTAAGGGCTAGCGGGAGGGCCCCAGATACGCAGTATTTT,CASSVRASGRAPDTQYF
TRBJ2-4,few,.,TRBV29-1,TGCAGCGTTGAAGTACTAGCCAAAAACATTCAGTACTTC,CSVEVLAKNIQYF
TRBJ1-5,few,.,TRBV9,TGTGCCAGCAGCGTAGGGGCAGGGCAGCCCCAGCATTTT,CASSVGAGQPQHF
TRBJ2-3,.,.,TRBV5-1,TGCGCCAGCAGCTCGGGGGCAGGGGAGAACACAGATACGCAGTATTTT,CASSSGAGENTDTQYF
TRBJ2-7,.,TRBD1,TRBV6-5,TGTGCCAGCAGTTACGGAAGAGACAGGGACGAGCAGTACTTC,CASSYGRDRDEQYF
TRBJ2-7,.,.,TRBV5-1,TGCGCCAGCAGCTTGGTGTTAGCGCAGGACGAGCAGTACTTC,CASSLVLAQDEQYF
TRBJ2-3,once,TRBD2,TRBV3-1,TGTGCCAGCAGCCAAGGGAAGGTGGCTAGCGGAAGCACAGATACGCAGTATTTT,CASSQGKVASGSTDTQYF
TRBJ2-2,.,TRBD1,TRBV5-1,TGCGCCAGCAGCAGGGGACAGGGTGACACCGGGGAGCTGTTTTTT,CASSRGQGDTGELFF
TRBJ2-5,few,TRBD2,TRBV5-1,TGCGCCAGCAGCTTGGGACTAGCAAGGGAGACCCAGTACTTC,CASSLGLARETQYF
TRBJ2-7,.,TRBD2,TRBV29-1,TGCAGCGTTGAACACCCGGGACTAGCGGGCTACGAGCAGTACTTC,CSVEHPGLAGYEQYF
TRBJ1-1,.,TRBD1,TRBV20-1,TGCAGTGCTAGAGAGATGACAGGGCTTTTGAACACTGAAGCTTTCTTT,CSAREMTGLLNTEAFF
TRBJ2-1,few,.,TRBV15,TGTGCCACCAGCGGCCCCCGGGGGCAGTTCTTC,CATSGPRGQFF
TRBJ1-5,few,.,TRBV6-1,TGTGCCAGCAGTGAACTGACACGGGGTCAGCCCCAGCATTTT,CASSELTRGQPQHF
TRBJ2-7,few,.,TRBV7-9,TGTGCCAGCAGCGGGGGTAAGGACCGCGCCTACGAGCAGTACTTC,CASSGGKDRAYEQYF
TRBJ2-7,.,.,TRBV5-6,TGTGCCAACAGCTGGGGGGACAGAGTGAATTACGAGCAGTACTTC,CANSWGDRVNYEQYF
TRBJ2-3,.,.,TRBV29-1,TGCAGTGGGACCTCTGAGACGCAGTATTTT,CSGTSETQYF
TRBJ2-7,few,TRBD2,TRBV20-1,TGCAGTGCAACGGGACTAGCGGGAGTCTACGAGCAGTACTTC,CSATGLAGVYEQYF
TRBJ2-1,.,TRBD2,TRBV6-2/TRBV6-3,TGTGCCAGCAGGCGCCGGAAGCGGGAGATGAATGAGCAGTTCTTC,CASRRRKREMNEQFF
TRBJ2-4,few,TRBD1,TRBV19,TGTGCCAGTAGCAACTACAGGGGCGCCAAAAACATTCAGTACTTC,CASSNYRGAKNIQYF
TRBJ2-1,.,TRBD2,TRBV20-1,TGCAGTGCTTGGACTAGCGGGGGGACCTCCTACAATGAGCAGTTCTTC,CSAWTSGGTSYNEQFF
TRBJ2-1,few,.,TRBV12-3/TRBV12-4,TGTGCCAGCAGTTTAGCGGGAGTTGAGAAGTTCTTC,CASSLAGVEKFF
TRBJ2-1,.,TRBD2,TRBV15,TGTGCCACCCGAGGCGGGAGCTCCTACAATGAGCAGTTCTTC,CATRGGSSYNEQFF
TRBJ2-1,once,TRBD2,TRBV6-1,TGTGCCAAAGAACCCGCGGGAGGAGTGGGGAATGAGCAGTTCTTC,CAKEPAGGVGNEQFF
TRBJ1-4,.,TRBD1,TRBV5-1,TGCGCCAGCAGCCGCGACAGGGGAGAGAATGAAAAACTGTTTTTT,CASSRDRGENEKLFF
TRBJ2-4,.,.,TRBV29-1,TGCAGCGCCGAGGGGGGTACCAAAAACATTCAGTACTTC,CSAEGGTKNIQYF
TRBJ1-3,.,TRBD1,TRBV29-1,TGCAGCGTTGTGATTCAGGGGGTCTCTGGAAACACCATATATTTT,CSVVIQGVSGNTIYF
TRBJ2-2,.,.,TRBV5-1,TGCGCCAGCAGCTATTTGGCTAGGACTGAGAACACCGGGGAGCTGTTTTTT,CASSYLARTENTGELFF
TRBJ1-1,.,.,TRBV12-3/TRBV12-4,TGTGCCAGCAGCCGCGGTTCCCCTGAAGCTTTCTTT,CASSRGSPEAFF
TRBJ2-4,few,.,TRBV11-2,TGTGCCAGCAGCCTCATCTCCTCCAAAAACATTCAGTACTTC,CASSLISSKNIQYF
TRBJ1-4,.,.,TRBV7-9,TGTGCCAGCAGCTCATTTCCGGAAAAACTGTTTTTT,CASSSFPEKLFF
TRBJ2-3,few,.,TRBV7-2,TGTGCCAGCAGCATGGCGGAAGGAGATACGCAGTATTTT,CASSMAEGDTQYF
TRBJ1-1,few,.,TRBV7-9,TGTGCCAGCGAGGGGGGGCTGGAGGATACTGAAGCTTTCTTT,CASEGGLEDTEAFF
TRBJ2-3,.,.,TRBV25-1,TGTGCCAGCGGAACCGGGATAGGCACCACAGATACGCAGTATTTT,CASGTGIGTTDTQYF
TRBJ2-1,once,.,TRBV6-1,TGTGCCAGCAGTGGAGACGGGGACCACAATGAGCAGTTCTTC,CASSGDGDHNEQFF
TRBJ1-5,few,TRBD1,TRBV12-3/TRBV12-4,TGTGCCAGCAGCGATACAGGGGTTCAGCCCCAGCATTTT,CASSDTGVQPQHF
TRBJ2-3,.,.,TRBV20-1,TGCAGTGCTCACCCCACAGATACGCAGTATTTT,CSAHPTDTQYF
TRBJ2-1,.,TRBD2,TRBV14,TGTGCCAGCAGCCAAGTACGGGGGGCCTACAATGAGCAGTTCTTC,CASSQVRGAYNEQFF
TRBJ1-2,.,.,TRBV20-1,TGCAGTGCTAGTGGGGGTACAATCAGTCGCTACACCTTC,CSASGGTISRYTF
TRBJ1-1,.,TRBD1,TRBV29-1,TGCAGCGTCCTGGACAGGGGGCGTACTGAAGCTTTCTTT,CSVLDRGRTEAFF
TRBJ2-1,.,.,TRBV5-1,TGCGCCAGCAGAGTTTCTAGCGTCTCCTACAATGAGCAGTTCTTC,CASRVSSVSYNEQFF
TRBJ2-1,.,.,TRBV28,TGTGCCAGCAGCCAATCAAGGGGGGTTAATGAGCAGTTCTTC,CASSQSRGVNEQFF
TRBJ2-7,.,.,TRBV5-6,TGTGCCAGCAGCTCAGTTCGTCACTACGAGCAGTACTTC,CASSSVRHYEQYF
TRBJ2-3,.,TRBD2,TRBV5-1,TGCGCCAGCAGCCCTGTGGTCCTAGCGGGAGGAAGTAAAGTACAAGATACGCAGTATTTT,CASSPVVLAGGSKVQDTQYF
TRBJ2-7,.,.,TRBV7-9,TGTGCCAGCAGCTTATCTACCGGGCCAGGGCCCTACGAGCAGTACTTC,CASSLSTGPGPYEQYF
TRBJ2-5,.,.,TRBV7-8,TGTGCCAGCAGCCCCGAGGACCCCCGGTCGGCCCAGTACTTC,CASSPEDPRSAQYF
TRBJ2-7,.,TRBD2,TRBV13,TGTGCCAGCAGCTTATATAGCGGGAGGGACTACGAGCAGTACTTC,CASSLYSGRDYEQYF